This T cell receptor beta chain was recorded in a study of T cells in localized non-small cell lung cancer. This CDR3 is built from 12 residues. The V and J ends lost 7 bases and 6 bases, in that order; junction bases with no gene match: 3. Per the germline V gene, CDR1 is SNHLY and CDR2 is FYNNEI. TCRdb keeps only in-frame clones here, not all; method: immunoSEQ multiplex PCR. The top ten hold under 30% of the sample, which has roughly 21,000 clones, approximately 85% seen once. This clonotype was sampled from a male donor older than 55 with stage II lung adenocarcinoma. Sequenced here: peripheral blood mononuclear cells, sampled before any cancer treatment. The chain is built from TRBV2 and TRBJ2-3; 8 bases match TRBD1. CDR3 DNA sequence: TGTGCCAGCAAGGGGGACAGGGATACGCAGTATTTT. It specifies CASKGDRDTQYF.